The rows below give T cell receptor beta chains drawn from one sample of a study of response to subunit inactivated influenza vaccine. TCRdb reanalysed the RT-PCR reads using MiXCR and keeps one entry per CDR3 protein. The repertoire holds about 570,000 distinct CDR3 sequences, around 11% seen once, with approximately 11% in the top ten. The same data also went into a second study, on T cells expressing NK-cell markers.

The starting material was PBMCs from blood, obtained on the day of vaccination. The origin of the receptors is a man aged 50 to 60 who received an inactivated influenza vaccine. CDR3s include the opening cysteine and the closing phenylalanine or tryptophan. Each record gives: J gene, clone size, V gene, D gene, CDR3 DNA, CDR3 protein. A D gene is named only where the DNA matches it firmly. Clone size is not always given. Where it is, it says once, few, many or a class for expanded clones.

TRBJ2-2,many,TRBV12-3/TRBV12-4,.,TGTGCCAGCAGTCCGGAATACGGGGAGCTGTTTTTT,CASSPEYGELFF
TRBJ2-2,few,TRBV19,TRBD1,TGTGCCTGCAACGCCGGGACAGGGGGAACCGGGGAGCTGTTTTTT,CACNAGTGGTGELFF
TRBJ2-2,few,TRBV28,.,TGTGCCAGCAGTATGGCCCCCCCAGGAGCGACCGGGGAGCTGTTTTTT,CASSMAPPGATGELFF
TRBJ1-6,.,TRBV9,TRBD1,TGTGCCAGCAGCGTAGATGGACAGGATAATTCACCCCTCCACTTT,CASSVDGQDNSPLHF
TRBJ2-5,.,TRBV28,TRBD1,TGTGCCAGCAGCTACAACGTGGACAGGGGGAAAGAGACCCAGTACTTC,CASSYNVDRGKETQYF
TRBJ1-5,.,TRBV7-8,.,TGTGCCAGCAGCTTAGGAACTCCCCGCTCTACTTCCAATCAGCCCCAGCATTTT,CASSLGTPRSTSNQPQHF
TRBJ2-7,.,TRBV28,.,TGTGCCAGCAGCAGTCCCCGTGGACATATGTACTACGAGCAGTACTTC,CASSSPRGHMYYEQYF
TRBJ2-2,.,TRBV7-2,.,TGTGCCAGCAGCTTATTTGGAGCGGCCGGGGAGCTGTTTTTT,CASSLFGAAGELFF
TRBJ1-3,many,TRBV6-1,TRBD1,TGTGCCAGCAGCCAAACAGGGGGAGGGCGGAACACCATATATTTT,CASSQTGGGRNTIYF
TRBJ2-7,few,TRBV5-6,TRBD2,TGTGCCAGCAGGCACCGGGAGGGATTATACGAGCAGTACTTC,CASRHREGLYEQYF
TRBJ2-7,few,TRBV9,.,TGTGCCAGCAGCGTAGACGCGGGAAGGGGGCTTAGCTTC,CASSVDAGRGLSF
TRBJ1-5,few,TRBV20-1,TRBD1,TGCAGTGCTAGAGATTACAGGGGAAATCAGCCCCAGCATTTT,CSARDYRGNQPQHF
TRBJ2-1,.,TRBV11-2,TRBD2,TGTGCCAGCAGCCCATGGGGGGGGGCCTACAATGAGCAGTTCTTC,CASSPWGGAYNEQFF
TRBJ1-2,few,TRBV18,.,TGTGCCAGCTCACCGGACCGCTTTAACTATGGCTACACCTTC,CASSPDRFNYGYTF
TRBJ2-7,few,TRBV7-2,.,TGTGCCAGCAGCCTCTTCTTTCACGAGCAGTACTTC,CASSLFFHEQYF
TRBJ2-5,few,TRBV12-3/TRBV12-4,.,TGTGCCAGCATTATGTTAGGGGGGAGCCAAGAGACCCAGTACTTC,CASIMLGGSQETQYF
TRBJ2-3,.,TRBV29-1,.,TGCAGCGTTGAAGTCAGGTTAGGGGTAGATACGCAGTATTTT,CSVEVRLGVDTQYF
TRBJ2-5,once,TRBV6-1,TRBD1,TGTGCCAGCAGAGGGACAGGGGCCCTGGAGACCCAGTACTTC,CASRGTGALETQYF
TRBJ2-7,.,TRBV5-1,TRBD2,TGCGCCAGCAGCCCGGGAGGACTTTTACAGGATTACGAGCAGTACTTC,CASSPGGLLQDYEQYF
TRBJ1-2,many,TRBV27,.,TGTGCCAGCAGTTTAGGACAAGGAGGCAACTATGGCTACACCTTC,CASSLGQGGNYGYTF
TRBJ1-4,many,TRBV28,.,TGTGCCAGCAAGCAGGGTGAAAAACTGTTTTTT,CASKQGEKLFF
TRBJ1-1,few,TRBV20-1,.,TGCAGTGCCAGGGCTCCACCGTCTTTCTTT,CSARAPPSFF
TRBJ2-7,.,TRBV6-5,.,TGTGCCAGCAGTTACGCCTTCGGGGCATCCGAGCAGTACTTC,CASSYAFGASEQYF
TRBJ2-2,many,TRBV5-1,TRBD2,TGCGCCAGCAGCTTGACTAGCGGGGCAGTCCTACGGTCCGGGGAGCTGTTTTTT,CASSLTSGAVLRSGELFF
TRBJ1-1,.,TRBV18,.,TGTGCCAGCTCCGCGGACAGCAACACTGAAGCTTTCTTT,CASSADSNTEAFF
TRBJ2-2,few,TRBV20-1,.,TGCAGTGGACTAGAAGTGAACACCGGGGAGCTGTTTTTT,CSGLEVNTGELFF
TRBJ2-5,.,TRBV5-1,TRBD2,TGCGCCAGCAGCTTGATGGCGGGAGGTGACGAGACCCAGTACTTC,CASSLMAGGDETQYF
TRBJ2-7,few,TRBV9,.,TGTGCCAGCAGCGTAGAGCAAGGCGGAAGCTCCTACGAGCAGTACTTC,CASSVEQGGSSYEQYF
TRBJ2-1,few,TRBV15,.,TGTGCCACCAGCGTCAGCGGGTACAATGAGCAGTTCTTC,CATSVSGYNEQFF
TRBJ2-5,few,TRBV15,.,TGTGCCACCAGCTCCGGCCTGGCCACAGGGAGCGAGACCCAGTACTTC,CATSSGLATGSETQYF
TRBJ1-2,few,TRBV10-3,.,TGTGCCCTTCGGGACGCCAACTATGGCTACACCTTC,CALRDANYGYTF